A selection of T cell receptor beta chains follows, all from one sample in a study of cytomegalovirus exposure and HLA in healthy donors. Using immunoSEQ multiplex PCR, the repertoire was profiled, and TCRdb retains in-frame clones only, with some absent. The profile shows 150,000 to 200,000 clones, 80% of them singletons. The sequenced sample consisted of PBMCs. Source of these receptors: a woman between 50 and 59 years old in good health and CMV-seropositive. The CDR3 runs from the conserved cysteine through the conserved F or W. The order of the fields is J gene, V gene, D gene, clone size, CDR3 protein, CDR3 DNA. D genes are given only for firm matches. Expanded clones get a size class; other rows say once, few or many, or leave the size out.

J: TRBJ2-3; V: TRBV5-4; D: TRBD2; size: .; CDR3: CASSLGSGEAYTQYF; DNA: TGTGCCAGCAGCTTGGGTAGCGGGGAGGCCTATACGCAGTATTTT
J: TRBJ1-5; V: TRBV28; D: .; size: .; CDR3: CASSLWAEGGQPQHF; DNA: TGTGCCAGCAGTTTATGGGCAGAAGGAGGACAGCCCCAGCATTTT
J: TRBJ2-5; V: TRBV5-1; D: TRBD2; size: .; CDR3: CASSQIAGGPGETQYF; DNA: TGCGCCAGCAGCCAAATAGCGGGGGGGCCAGGGGAGACCCAGTACTTC
J: TRBJ1-1; V: TRBV6-6; D: .; size: few; CDR3: CASRDAGQTNTEAFF; DNA: TGTGCCAGCAGAGACGCAGGACAGACGAACACTGAAGCTTTCTTT
J: TRBJ2-3; V: TRBV4-2; D: TRBD2; size: .; CDR3: CASSPGTSGRTDTQYF; DNA: TGTGCCAGCAGCCCCGGGACTAGCGGGAGAACAGATACGCAGTATTTT
J: TRBJ1-2; V: TRBV27; D: .; size: .; CDR3: CASSLRANYGYTF; DNA: TGTGCCAGCAGTCTCAGGGCTAACTATGGCTACACCTTC
J: TRBJ2-7; V: TRBV6-8; D: .; size: few; CDR3: CASRFPWLELTYEQYF; DNA: TGTGCCAGCAGGTTCCCCTGGTTGGAACTAACCTACGAGCAGTACTTC
J: TRBJ2-5; V: TRBV9; D: TRBD1; size: few; CDR3: CASSVGAGGVGETQYF; DNA: TGTGCCAGCAGCGTAGGGGCAGGGGGCGTGGGGGAGACCCAGTACTTC
J: TRBJ1-5; V: TRBV19; D: TRBD1; size: .; CDR3: CASSYLDRDDRPQHF; DNA: TGTGCCAGTAGTTATCTTGACAGGGACGATCGGCCCCAGCATTTT
J: TRBJ2-3; V: TRBV29-1; D: .; size: .; CDR3: CSVEARGTDTQYF; DNA: TGCAGCGTTGAAGCGAGAGGGACAGATACGCAGTATTTT
J: TRBJ1-5; V: TRBV7-2; D: .; size: .; CDR3: CASSLDLLIAGGADTQHF; DNA: TGTGCCAGCAGCTTAGACCTCCTAATAGCGGGGGGCGCGGATACGCAGCATTTT
J: TRBJ2-1; V: TRBV11-2; D: TRBD1; size: .; CDR3: CASSLGARDREFF; DNA: TGTGCCAGCAGCTTAGGGGCCCGGGACAGAGAGTTCTTC
J: TRBJ2-1; V: TRBV11-3; D: .; size: .; CDR3: CASARTRDNEQFF; DNA: TGTGCCAGCGCGAGAACCCGTGACAATGAGCAGTTCTTC
J: TRBJ2-1; V: TRBV11-1; D: .; size: .; CDR3: CASTGYHEQFF; DNA: TGTGCCAGCACGGGGTACCATGAGCAGTTCTTC
J: TRBJ1-1; V: TRBV2; D: .; size: .; CDR3: CASRYTNTEAFF; DNA: TGTGCCAGCAGATACACGAACACTGAAGCTTTCTTT
J: TRBJ2-3; V: TRBV5-1; D: TRBD2; size: .; CDR3: CASSIRGRAGVPDTQYF; DNA: TGCGCCAGCAGCATTCGCGGGAGGGCCGGGGTACCAGATACGCAGTATTTT
J: TRBJ1-2; V: TRBV28; D: .; size: .; CDR3: CASGGGYGYTF; DNA: TGTGCCAGCGGCGGTGGATATGGCTACACCTTC
J: TRBJ1-1; V: TRBV7-9; D: .; size: .; CDR3: CASSETTGNTEAFF; DNA: TGTGCCAGCAGCGAGACGACAGGGAACACTGAAGCTTTCTTT
J: TRBJ1-1; V: TRBV6-6; D: TRBD1; size: .; CDR3: CASSRRQGKAFF; DNA: TGTGCCAGCAGTCGAAGACAGGGAAAAGCTTTCTTT
J: TRBJ2-2; V: TRBV10-3; D: .; size: .; CDR3: CAISRVGDTGELFF; DNA: TGTGCCATCTCCAGGGTAGGAGACACCGGGGAGCTGTTTTTT
J: TRBJ2-1; V: TRBV5-1; D: TRBD2; size: .; CDR3: CASRGAGAFYNEQFF; DNA: TGCGCCAGCAGGGGCGCGGGAGCTTTCTACAATGAGCAGTTCTTC
J: TRBJ1-1; V: TRBV7-6; D: TRBD1; size: .; CDR3: CASSPDRAPNTEAFF; DNA: TGTGCCAGCAGCCCTGACAGGGCCCCTAACACTGAAGCTTTCTTT
J: TRBJ2-1; V: TRBV27; D: TRBD2; size: .; CDR3: CASSLFLSPGLAVYNEQFF; DNA: TGTGCCAGCAGTTTATTCCTTTCTCCGGGACTAGCGGTATACAATGAGCAGTTCTTC
J: TRBJ1-4; V: TRBV7-9; D: .; size: .; CDR3: CASSRDEGGSEKLFF; DNA: TGTGCCAGCAGCCGGGATGAGGGAGGGAGTGAAAAACTGTTTTTT
J: TRBJ2-7; V: TRBV6-6; D: .; size: .; CDR3: CASSSPYEQYF; DNA: TGTGCCAGCAGCTCCCCCTACGAGCAGTACTTC
J: TRBJ2-1; V: TRBV19; D: .; size: .; CDR3: CASTTWGGGRPYNEQFF; DNA: TGTGCCAGTACCACATGGGGAGGGGGGAGACCCTACAATGAGCAGTTCTTC
J: TRBJ2-3; V: TRBV18; D: .; size: .; CDR3: CASSPGVGTDTQYF; DNA: TGTGCCAGCTCACCCGGGGTCGGCACAGATACGCAGTATTTT
J: TRBJ1-5; V: TRBV2; D: .; size: .; CDR3: CASSEWTENQPQHF; DNA: TGTGCCAGCAGTGAATGGACAGAAAATCAGCCCCAGCATTTT
J: TRBJ2-7; V: TRBV7-9; D: TRBD2; size: .; CDR3: CASSSPSGGSSYEQYF; DNA: TGTGCCAGCAGCTCGCCCTCGGGGGGGAGCTCCTACGAGCAGTACTTC
J: TRBJ2-1; V: TRBV30; D: .; size: .; CDR3: CAWSDSRGYPGYNEQFF; DNA: TGTGCCTGGAGCGATAGCCGGGGGTACCCGGGGTACAATGAGCAGTTCTTC
J: TRBJ2-3; V: TRBV10-3; D: .; size: .; CDR3: CAISESQGEDTQYF; DNA: TGTGCCATCAGTGAGTCGCAGGGTGAGGATACGCAGTATTTT
J: TRBJ1-1; V: TRBV7-2; D: .; size: .; CDR3: CASSPAGAGAFF; DNA: TGTGCCAGCAGCCCAGCGGGGGCGGGAGCTTTCTTT
J: TRBJ2-7; V: TRBV5-4; D: TRBD2; size: .; CDR3: CASSLAGGSSYEQYF; DNA: TGTGCCAGCAGCTTGGCCGGCGGGAGCTCCTACGAGCAGTACTTC